The 6 T cell receptor beta chains below come from one sample, sequenced in a study of Graves' ophthalmopathy and Graves' hyperthyroidism (dated by TCRdb to 2016 to 2019). Instrument on record: Illumina HiSeq 2000. For repertoire sequencing, TCR beta CDR3 regions were amplified from RNA transcripts. The first round was an RT-PCR using HTBI primers with the Qiagen OneStep RT-PCR kit, and this first round was followed by a second-round multiplex PCR, then size selection and purification. TCRdb reanalyzed the raw reads on its own, using fastp at Q25 for trimming and MiXCR for clone calling, and kept in-frame beta chains. Rows are unified per CDR3 protein, each entry keeping the most common DNA and genes. The sample profile shows 660,000 or so distinct CDR3 sequences; 35% to 45% of them were found once. The ten largest clones take up 3% to 4% of the sample. The specimen sequenced was peripheral blood. The origin of the receptors is an adult man with Graves' ophthalmopathy.

This chain's CDR3 is CASSFGFGVGNQPQHF. CDR3 DNA sequence: TGTGCCAGCAGCTTTGGTTTTGGGGTGGGGAATCAGCCCCAGCATTTT. J is TRBJ1-5 and V is TRBV5-4; D unclear. This CDR3 comprises 16 residues. Per the germline V gene, CDR1 is SGHNT and CDR2 is YYREEE (reference sequence). V dropped 2 bases and J dropped 4 bases, with 16 bases sitting between them.

Notes on this clonotype: At one of its ends the junction is not consistent with the germline gene, which may arise from a read error. The chain employs TRBV2 and TRBJ2-7; a weak D match, TRBD1 (6 bases). Germline CDR1 is SNHLY and CDR2 is FYNNEI. The CDR3 consists of 16 residues. CDR3 DNA: TGTGCCACCAGTGATTTGCTCGGGCAGGGGTTGAATGAGCAGTACTTC. Translation gives CATSDLLGQGLNEQYF. Together with reference TRBV2 and TRBJ2-7, the CDR3 gives the full variable domain: EPEVTQTPSHQVTQMGQEVILRCVPISNHLYFYWYRQILGQKVEFLVSFYNNEISEKSEIFDDQFSVERPDGSNFTLKIRSTKLEDSAMYFCATSDLLGQGLNEQYFGPGTRLTVT.

The CDR3 sequence: CATSSSTGDGYTF. The DNA for the CDR3 is TGTGCCACCAGCAGCTCCACAGGGGACGGCTACACCTTC. The chain uses TRBV15 and TRBJ1-2; 7 nucleotides line up with TRBD1. There are 13 residues in the CDR3. Per the germline V gene, CDR1 is LNHNV and CDR2 is YYDKDF (reference sequence). Unmatched junction bases numbered 6, after V lost 3 bases and J lost 8 bases.

The V call is TRBV15, the J call TRBJ2-2; tentative D call: TRBD1 (6 bases). This CDR3 region has 15 residues. In germline, CDR1 is LNHNV, CDR2 YYDKDF (reference sequence). Trimming removed 1 base from V and 8 bases from J, with 14 bases in between. CDR3 nucleotides: TGTGCCACCAGCAGAGGGGACATATCCACAGGGGAGCTGTTTTTT. Translating gives CATSRGDISTGELFF.

This clonotype was recorded many times. The chain uses TRBV11-2 and TRBJ2-5; D is perhaps TRBD2 (5 bases). Per the germline V gene, CDR1 is SGHAT and CDR2 is FQNNGV. V lost 6 bases and J 0 bases, leaving 11 bases between the germline ends. The CDR3 loop spans 14 amino acids. CDR3 nucleotides: TGTGCCAGCAGAGGAGGCCCCAACCAAGAGACCCAGTACTTC. It encodes CASRGGPNQETQYF.

CDR3: CASSEGQLHQPQHF. The CDR3 nucleotides are TGTGCCAGCAGTGAGGGACAGCTCCATCAGCCCCAGCATTTT. V and J are TRBV2 and TRBJ1-5; 7 bases line up with TRBD1. The trim removed 3 bases at V and 5 bases at J, leaving 4 bases unmatched. Per the germline V gene, CDR1 is SNHLY and CDR2 is FYNNEI. CDR3 size: 14 residues.